Listed below are T cell receptor beta chains from one sample, sequenced in a study of cytomegalovirus exposure and HLA in healthy donors. Clones were read by immunoSEQ multiplex PCR, and TCRdb kept only the in-frame ones, dropping some. The sample includes some 99,000 clones, roughly 80% seen only once; the top ten take approximately 8%. The sequencing input was PBMCs. These receptors all stem from a female donor in good health and CMV-seronegative. The CDR3 runs from the conserved cysteine through the conserved F or W. D genes are given only for firm matches. A row's size may be missing; if present it is once, few, many or a size class.

size	V	D	J	CDR3	DNA
-	TRBV15	-	TRBJ2-1	CATSTDSYNEQFF	TGTGCCACCAGCACGGACAGCTACAATGAGCAGTTCTTC
-	TRBV7-9	TRBD1	TRBJ2-5	CASSPGQGQIETQYF	TGTGCCAGCAGCCCGGGACAGGGCCAGATCGAGACCCAGTACTTC
few	TRBV7-9	-	TRBJ1-1	CASSPQQGGTEAFF	TGTGCCAGCAGCCCACAACAAGGAGGGACTGAAGCTTTCTTT
-	TRBV28	-	TRBJ1-1	CASSLEAGVSRTEAFF	TGTGCCAGCAGCCTAGAGGCAGGGGTAAGTAGGACTGAAGCTTTCTTT
few	TRBV29-1	TRBD2	TRBJ2-7	CSAESGGMLGEQYF	TGCAGCGCCGAGTCGGGGGGGATGCTTGGCGAGCAGTACTTC
few	TRBV5-6	TRBD1	TRBJ2-1	CASSSGQGAYNEQFF	TGTGCCAGCAGCTCGGGACAGGGGGCTTACAATGAGCAGTTCTTC
-	TRBV5-4	-	TRBJ2-5	CASSLGGDYETRYF	TGTGCCAGCAGCTTAGGAGGGGATTATGAGACCCGGTACTTC
-	TRBV11-2	-	TRBJ1-1	CASSLGQNVRDTEAFF	TGTGCCAGCAGCTTAGGGCAGAACGTCAGGGACACTGAAGCTTTCTTT
-	TRBV19	-	TRBJ1-2	CASSTLPTGFLYGYTF	TGTGCCAGTAGTACACTCCCGACAGGCTTCCTCTATGGCTACACCTTC
-	TRBV28	-	TRBJ2-2	CASSLHPGELFF	TGTGCCAGCAGTTTACATCCCGGGGAGCTGTTTTTT
-	TRBV19	-	TRBJ2-4	CASSVSQGSLAKNIQYF	TGTGCCAGTAGTGTCTCTCAGGGGTCCCTAGCCAAAAACATTCAGTACTTC
-	TRBV5-1	-	TRBJ2-3	CASSSQWRGTDTQYF	TGCGCCAGCAGCTCCCAATGGCGGGGCACAGATACGCAGTATTTT
-	TRBV19	TRBD1	TRBJ2-5	CASSAGGAKTQYF	TGTGCCAGTAGTGCAGGGGGCGCGAAGACCCAGTACTTC
-	TRBV11-3	TRBD2	TRBJ2-1	CASSLSQRGSYNEQFF	TGTGCCAGCAGCTTATCCCAGCGGGGCTCCTACAATGAGCAGTTCTTC
-	TRBV6-1	TRBD2	TRBJ2-5	CASRGASGEETQYF	TGTGCCAGCAGGGGAGCTAGCGGGGAGGAGACCCAGTACTTC
-	TRBV7-6	TRBD1	TRBJ2-7	CASSWTGLSYEQYF	TGTGCCAGCAGTTGGACAGGCCTTTCCTACGAGCAGTACTTC